This TCR beta chain was sequenced during a study of T cell responses to AZD1222 COVID-19 vaccine. Study-level findings and limits: Donor demographics were predominantly white British with a female majority; clonal diversity may be underestimated. Only five or six AZD1222 recipients were seropositive at baseline. None of the repertoires were sampled until the peak T cell response had passed. Spike was spanned by vaccine-associated CD4 TCRs, with dominance at 160-218 and 743-854.

Details on this clone: Its antigen is unidentified.

The assay was immunoSEQ multiplex PCR, and TCRdb's table has in-frame clones only and misses some. This table holds more than 150,000 clones, over 90% found once. Per the germline V gene, CDR1 is MGHDK and CDR2 is SYGVNS. V was pared by 1 base and J by 9 bases, with 19 bases between. CDR3 size: 16 residues. This sequence was found in an adult who received the AZD1222 COVID-19 vaccine. The specimen comprised peripheral blood, sampled 28 days after the second AZD1222 dose. V gene TRBV25-1 combines with J gene TRBJ2-1; the D gene could be TRBD1 or TRBD2 (6 bases each). CDR3 in amino acids: CASSEWRAGAPLEQFF. DNA of the CDR3: TGTGCCAGCAGTGAATGGAGGGCAGGGGCCCCCCTTGAGCAGTTCTTC.